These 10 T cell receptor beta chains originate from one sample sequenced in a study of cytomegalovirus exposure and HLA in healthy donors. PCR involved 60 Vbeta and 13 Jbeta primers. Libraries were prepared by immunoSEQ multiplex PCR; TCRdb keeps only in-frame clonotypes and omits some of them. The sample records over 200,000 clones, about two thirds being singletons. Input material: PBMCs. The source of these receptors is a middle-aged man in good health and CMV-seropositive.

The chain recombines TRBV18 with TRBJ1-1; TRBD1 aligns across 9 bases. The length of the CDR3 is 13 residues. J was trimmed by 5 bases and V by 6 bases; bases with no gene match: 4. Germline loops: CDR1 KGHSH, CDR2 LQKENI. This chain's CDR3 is CASSGDRETEAFF. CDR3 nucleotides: TGTGCCAGCTCGGGGGACAGGGAGACTGAAGCTTTCTTT. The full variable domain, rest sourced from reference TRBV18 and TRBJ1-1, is NAGVMQNPRHLVRRRGQEARLRCSPMKGHSHVYWYRQLPEEGLKFMVYLQKENIIDESGMPKERFSAEFPKEGPSILRIQQVVRGDSAAYFCASSGDRETEAFFGQGTRLTVV.

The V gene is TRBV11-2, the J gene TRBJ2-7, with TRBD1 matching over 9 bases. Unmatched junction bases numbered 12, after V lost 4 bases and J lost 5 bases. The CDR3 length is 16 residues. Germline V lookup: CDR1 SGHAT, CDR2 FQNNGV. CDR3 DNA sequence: TGTGCCAGCAGCTCCTCAACAGGGGGCGTTTGGAACGAGCAGTACTTC. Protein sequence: CASSSSTGGVWNEQYF.

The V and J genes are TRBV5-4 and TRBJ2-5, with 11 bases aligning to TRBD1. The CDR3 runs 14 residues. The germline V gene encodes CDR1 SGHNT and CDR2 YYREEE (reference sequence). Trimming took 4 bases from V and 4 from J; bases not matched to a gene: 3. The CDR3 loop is CASSGQGAVETQYF. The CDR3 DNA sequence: TGTGCCAGCAGCGGACAGGGGGCGGTAGAGACCCAGTACTTC.

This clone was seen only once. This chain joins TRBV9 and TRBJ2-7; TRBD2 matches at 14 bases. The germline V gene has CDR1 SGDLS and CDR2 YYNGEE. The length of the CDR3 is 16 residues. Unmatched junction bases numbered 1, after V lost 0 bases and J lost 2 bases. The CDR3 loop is CASSVAGLAGAYEQYF. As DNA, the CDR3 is TGTGCCAGCAGCGTAGCGGGACTAGCGGGGGCCTACGAGCAGTACTTC.

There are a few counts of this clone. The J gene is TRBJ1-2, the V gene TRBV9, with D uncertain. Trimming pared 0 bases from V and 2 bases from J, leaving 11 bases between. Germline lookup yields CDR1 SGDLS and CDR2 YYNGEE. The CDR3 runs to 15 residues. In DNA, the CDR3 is TGTGCCAGCAGCGTAGAAGTTTCAGGAAACTATGGCTACACCTTC. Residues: CASSVEVSGNYGYTF.

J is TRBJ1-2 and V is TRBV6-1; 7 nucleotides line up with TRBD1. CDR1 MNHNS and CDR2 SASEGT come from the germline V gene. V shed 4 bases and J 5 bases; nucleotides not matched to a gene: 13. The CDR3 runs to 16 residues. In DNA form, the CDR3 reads TGTGCCAGCAGTGCCCTTTGGGACAGTAGTGTGTATGGCTACACCTTC. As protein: CASSALWDSSVYGYTF.

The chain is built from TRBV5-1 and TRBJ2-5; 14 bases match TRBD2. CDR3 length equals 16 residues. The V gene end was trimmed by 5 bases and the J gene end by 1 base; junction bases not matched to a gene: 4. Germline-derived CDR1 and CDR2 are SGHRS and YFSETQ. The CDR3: CASRDGTSGGQETQYF. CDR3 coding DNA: TGCGCCAGCAGGGACGGGACTAGCGGGGGCCAAGAGACCCAGTACTTC.

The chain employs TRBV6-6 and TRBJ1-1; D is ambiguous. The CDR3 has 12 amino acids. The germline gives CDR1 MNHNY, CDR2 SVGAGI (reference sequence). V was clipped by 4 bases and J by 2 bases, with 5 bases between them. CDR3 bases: TGTGCCAGCAGTTTGAGTAACACTGAAGCTTTCTTT. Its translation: CASSLSNTEAFF.

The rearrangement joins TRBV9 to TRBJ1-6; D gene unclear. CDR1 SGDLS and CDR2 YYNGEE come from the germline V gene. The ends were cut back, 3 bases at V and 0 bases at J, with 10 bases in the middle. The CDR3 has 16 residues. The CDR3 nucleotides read TGTGCCAGCAGCGCCCAAGGGAGCTCCTATAATTCACCCCTCCACTTT. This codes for CASSAQGSSYNSPLHF.

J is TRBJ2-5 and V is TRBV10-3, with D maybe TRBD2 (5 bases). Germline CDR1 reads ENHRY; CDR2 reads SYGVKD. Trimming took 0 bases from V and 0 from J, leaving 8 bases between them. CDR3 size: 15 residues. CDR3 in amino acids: CAISESKDYQETQYF. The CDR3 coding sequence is TGTGCCATCAGTGAGTCGAAGGACTACCAAGAGACCCAGTACTTC.